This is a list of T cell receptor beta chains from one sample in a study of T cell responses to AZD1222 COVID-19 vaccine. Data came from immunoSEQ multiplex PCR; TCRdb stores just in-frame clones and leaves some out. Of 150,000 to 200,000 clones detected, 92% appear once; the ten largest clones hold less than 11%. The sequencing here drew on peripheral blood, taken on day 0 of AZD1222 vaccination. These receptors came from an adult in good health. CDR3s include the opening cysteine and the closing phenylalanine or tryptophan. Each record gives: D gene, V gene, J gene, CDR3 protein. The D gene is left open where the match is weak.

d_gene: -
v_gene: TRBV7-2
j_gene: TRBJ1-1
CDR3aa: CASSLRHDTEAFF

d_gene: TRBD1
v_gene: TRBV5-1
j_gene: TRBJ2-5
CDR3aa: CASSLGGDRVETQYF

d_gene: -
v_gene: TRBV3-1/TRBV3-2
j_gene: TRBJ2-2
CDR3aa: CASTQGLAGELFF

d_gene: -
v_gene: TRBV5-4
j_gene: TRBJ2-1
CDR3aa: CASRSPGLDFDEQFF

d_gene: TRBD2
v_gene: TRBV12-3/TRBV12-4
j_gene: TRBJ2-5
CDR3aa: CASGGGPMETQYF

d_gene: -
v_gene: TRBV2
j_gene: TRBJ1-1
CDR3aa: CASSEGRQTLNTEAFF

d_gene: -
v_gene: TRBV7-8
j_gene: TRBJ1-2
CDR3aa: CASSFGTHGGNGYTF

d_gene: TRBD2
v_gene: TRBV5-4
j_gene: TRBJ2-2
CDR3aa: CASTLTSGGPNTGELFF

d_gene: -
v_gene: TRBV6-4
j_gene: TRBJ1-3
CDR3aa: CASSLGPGSGNTIYF

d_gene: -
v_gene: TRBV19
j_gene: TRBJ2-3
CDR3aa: CASQSRRADTQYF

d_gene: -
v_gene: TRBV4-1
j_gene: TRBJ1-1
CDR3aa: CASSQVNMGWTTEAFF

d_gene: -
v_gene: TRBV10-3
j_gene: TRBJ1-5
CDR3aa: CAISESHGEQPQHF